Here is one TCR beta chain with its context. This sample was included in a study of blood T cell repertoires in COVID-19. For the study at large: Researchers got acute and convalescent COVID-19 samples from the United States, Italy and Spain. Sources were T cells, B-cell-depleted T cells, or PBMCs; the material itself was cDNA or gDNA.

The trim removed 3 bases at V and 4 bases at J, leaving 5 bases unmatched. The CDR3 has 13 amino acids. CDR1 is GTSNPN and CDR2 is SVGIG in the germline V gene (reference sequence). Source study methods: Amplification from reference gene primers served as the basis for estimated nucleated cell counts. Some clones are missing from TCRdb's copy, which holds only in-frame ones; the method was immunoSEQ multiplex PCR. That table supplies the V and J calls and clone size; D and trimming were determined from the DNA. The data show tens of thousands of clones, around 90% seen once. This chain connects TRBV30 to TRBJ2-5; 7 bases fit TRBD2. Input material: peripheral blood. This sequence originates from a woman aged 45 to 65 with active or convalescent COVID-19. This CDR3 reads CAWRRGGVETQYF. In DNA form, the CDR3 reads TGTGCCTGGAGAAGGGGAGGGGTAGAGACCCAGTACTTC.